The next 9 T cell receptor beta chains were all read from a single sample in a study of PD-1 blockade in classical Hodgkin lymphoma. Brentuximab vedotin exposure varied, and every patient relapsed after autologous stem cell transplantation. Profiling relied on immunoSEQ multiplex PCR, and the TCRdb table lists in-frame clones only, not all of them. The table shows approximately 59,000 clones, with 80% to 95% occurring only once. The sequencing here drew on peripheral blood mononuclear cells (PBMCs), taken before the second cycle of nivolumab. These TCRs come from a human donor with classical Hodgkin lymphoma.

The chain couples TRBV30 to TRBJ1-2; no clear D gene. The V gene's germline CDR1 is GTSNPN and CDR2 SVGIG (reference sequence). The CDR3 spans 11 residues. Deletions cut 5 bases from V and 4 bases from J, with 8 bases between. CDR3 protein: CAWGTTYGYTF. The CDR3 DNA follows: TGTGCCTGGGGCACGACCTATGGCTACACCTTC. The full variable domain, in which reference TRBV30 and TRBJ1-2 provide the parts outside the CDR3, is SQTIHQWPATLVQPVGSPLSLECTVEGTSNPNLYWYRQAAGRGLQLLFYSVGIGQISSEVPQNLSASRPQDRQFILSSKKLLLSDSGFYLCAWGTTYGYTFGSGTRLTVV.

CDR3 in DNA: TGTGCCAGCAGCCAAGCACAGGCCCAACCGGCAGAGACCCAGTACTTC. This encodes CASSQAQAQPAETQYF. This sequence joins TRBV6-6 and TRBJ2-5; D is perhaps TRBD1 (5 bases). Trimming took off 6 bases at V and 4 bases at J, with 21 bases between the two ends. CDR3 length: 16 amino acids. Germline CDR1 is MNHNY and CDR2 is SVGAGI (reference sequence).

This clone was seen just once. This rearrangement joins TRBV7-9 to TRBJ1-6; 8 bases line up with TRBD1. J was trimmed by 7 bases and V by 5 bases; bases with no gene match: 7. Germline loops: CDR1 SEHNR, CDR2 FQNEAQ (reference sequence). CDR3 size: 15 residues. The CDR3 spells CASSPGQGENSPLHF. CDR3 nucleotides: TGTGCCAGCAGCCCCGGACAGGGAGAAAATTCACCCCTCCACTTT.

This sequence joins TRBV23-1 and TRBJ2-5, with 10 positions matching TRBD1. TRBV23-1 counts as an open reading frame of uncertain function. After removal of 0 bases from V and 4 bases from J, the junction contained 14 bases not matched to a gene. The CDR3 runs to 19 residues. For the CDR3, the DNA is TGCGCCAGCAGTCAATCCCCCGGCCGGGACAGGGGTGTTATAGAGACCCAGTACTTC. The encoded protein is CASSQSPGRDRGVIETQYF.

The chain combines TRBV11-2 with TRBJ2-7; D unresolved. This CDR3 is built from 12 residues. The germline gives CDR1 SGHAT, CDR2 FQNNGV. The V gene lost 3 bases and the J gene lost 3 bases, with 6 bases spanning the gap. The CDR3 bases are TGTGCCAGCAGCTTCTTGAGCTACGAGCAGTACTTC. Translated, it gives CASSFLSYEQYF.

The rearrangement links TRBV4-1 to TRBJ1-1; unclear D gene. CDR3 size: 13 residues. The ends were cut back, 0 bases at V and 4 bases at J, with 6 bases in the middle. Looked up from germline, CDR1 is MGHRA and CDR2 is YSYEKL. The CDR3 sequence is CASSQEYLTEAFF. The CDR3 DNA follows: TGCGCCAGCAGCCAAGAGTACCTCACTGAAGCTTTCTTT.

The chain employs TRBV28 and TRBJ1-1, with D perhaps matching TRBD1 (5 bases). Germline values: CDR1 MDHEN, CDR2 SYDVKM. The CDR3 totals 14 residues. The germline V and J ends were trimmed by 3 bases and 5 bases, with 13 bases remaining between them. CDR3 protein: CASSLGPGGTEAFF. CDR3 nucleotide sequence: TGTGCCAGCAGTTTGGGCCCGGGGGGTACTGAAGCTTTCTTT. The whole variable domain, filled in from reference TRBV28 and TRBJ1-1, reads DVKVTQSSRYLVKRTGEKVFLECVQDMDHENMFWYRQDPGLGLRLIYFSYDVKMKEKGDIPEGYSVSREKKERFSLILESASTNQTSMYLCASSLGPGGTEAFFGQGTRLTVV.

The chain employs TRBV6-5 and TRBJ2-3; D perhaps matches TRBD1 (5 bases). The CDR3 length is 16 residues. Germline-derived CDR1 and CDR2 are MNHEY and SVGAGI. With 0 bases removed from V and 1 base from J, the gap between germline ends came to 11 bases. The CDR3 nucleotides are TGTGCCAGCAGTTACTCAGACCAGGGTGGCACAGATACGCAGTATTTT. This sequence encodes CASSYSDQGGTDTQYF.

The chain employs TRBV10-2 and TRBJ2-5; TRBD1 aligns across 11 bases. Germline V lookup: CDR1 WSHSY, CDR2 SAAADI. This CDR3 has 13 amino acids. The trim removed 4 bases at V and 7 bases at J, leaving 2 bases unmatched. CDR3 loop: CASSGDRGVTQYF. The CDR3 DNA follows: TGCGCCAGCAGTGGGGACAGGGGGGTGACCCAGTACTTC.